A selection of T cell receptor beta chains follows, all from one sample in a study of blood T cell repertoires in COVID-19. The assay was immunoSEQ multiplex PCR, and TCRdb's table has in-frame clones only and misses some. The sample shows around 150,000 clones, more than 80% of them seen only once. Sequencing used peripheral blood. The receptors come from a man aged 70-80 years with acute or convalescent COVID-19. The CDR3 runs from the conserved cysteine through the conserved F or W. D genes are given only for firm matches. Only part of the rows carry a size: once, few, many, or a class if the clone is expanded.

clone_size j_call v_call d_call cdr3_nt cdr3_aa
- TRBJ1-6 TRBV29-1 TRBD1 TGCAGCGTGAGGACCGGGACAGGGACTTCACCCCTCCACTTT CSVRTGTGTSPLHF
- TRBJ2-5 TRBV5-6 - TGTGCCAGCAGCTTGGTTTTTGGGAGCGGGGAGACCCAGTACTTC CASSLVFGSGETQYF
- TRBJ2-4 TRBV28 TRBD1 TGTGCCAGCAGTTTTGGACAGGGAGGAAACATTCAGTACTTC CASSFGQGGNIQYF
- TRBJ2-1 TRBV11-2 TRBD1 TGTGCCAGCAGCTCGTCCGGGACAGGACACGTAGGTGAGCAGTTCTTC CASSSSGTGHVGEQFF
- TRBJ1-6 TRBV6-5 - TGTGCCGGTGGGGGGTGGGCCCTCCACTTT CAGGGWALHF
- TRBJ1-2 TRBV7-9 - TGTGCCAGCAGCTCACCAGGGGTTACCAACTATGGCTACACCTTC CASSSPGVTNYGYTF
- TRBJ2-7 TRBV30 - TGTGCCTGGAGTGGAGAATACGAGCAGTACTTC CAWSGEYEQYF
few TRBJ2-7 TRBV28 - TGTGCCAGCAGTTTATCGCAGGTACGCGAGCAGTACTTC CASSLSQVREQYF
- TRBJ2-2 TRBV5-6 - TGTGCCAGCAGCTTCGGACAAGGGTTCACCGGGGAGCTGTTTTTT CASSFGQGFTGELFF
many TRBJ2-7 TRBV11-2 - TGTGCCAGCAGCCCCTTGACGGGACTGGCGAACTACGAGCAGTACTTC CASSPLTGLANYEQYF
- TRBJ2-5 TRBV6-5 TRBD1 TGTGCCAGCGAACGGACAGGGAAAGAGACCCAGTACTTC CASERTGKETQYF
few TRBJ1-3 TRBV6-5 - TGTGCCAGCAGAGACACGACAGGCTCTGGAAACACCATATATTTT CASRDTTGSGNTIYF
- TRBJ2-2 TRBV9 TRBD1 TGTGCCAGCAGCGAGGACAGGGGGCGTACCGGGGAGCTGTTTTTT CASSEDRGRTGELFF
- TRBJ1-2 TRBV7-9 - TGTGCCAGCAGCTTAGACAGCCAAAACTATGGCTACACCTTC CASSLDSQNYGYTF
once TRBJ2-5 TRBV10-3 TRBD2 TGTGCCATCAGTGAAGGGACTAGCGGGAGTAGGAAGGAGACCCAGTACTTC CAISEGTSGSRKETQYF
- TRBJ1-2 TRBV11-2 - TGTGCCAGCAGCTTAGATCCAGGGATCATACATGGCTACACCTTC CASSLDPGIIHGYTF
- TRBJ2-7 TRBV15 TRBD2 TGTGCCACCAGCAGAGGCACGAGCGGGAGGAGCTCCTACGAGCAGTACTTC CATSRGTSGRSSYEQYF
- TRBJ1-4 TRBV24-1 TRBD1 TGTGCCACCGCGGGACAGTATAATGAAAAACTGTTTTTT CATAGQYNEKLFF
once TRBJ2-3 TRBV24-1 TRBD1 TGTGCCACCAGTGACCGAGGACAGGGGGCATATGATACGCAGTATTTT CATSDRGQGAYDTQYF
- TRBJ1-1 TRBV6-5 - TGTGCCAGCAGTCCAAACACGGGGGGGACTGAAGCTTTCTTT CASSPNTGGTEAFF
once TRBJ1-1 TRBV18 - TGTGCCAGCTCCCTCACTAGGACAGCGAACACTGAAGCTTTCTTT CASSLTRTANTEAFF
- TRBJ2-3 TRBV6-5 TRBD2 TGTGCCAGCGGGCGGGGGGCGGCTAGCACAGATACGCAGTATTTT CASGRGAASTDTQYF
- TRBJ1-5 TRBV10-1 - TGCGCCAGCAGGAAGACAGGCACTCAGCCCCAGCATTTT CASRKTGTQPQHF
- TRBJ2-1 TRBV7-3 - TGTGCCAGCAGCTCCCGACAGACTCATGAGCAGTTCTTC CASSSRQTHEQFF
once TRBJ1-3 TRBV19 TRBD1 TGTGCCAGTAGGAAACAGGGGGCTCCTGGAAACACCATATATTTT CASRKQGAPGNTIYF
- TRBJ2-5 TRBV19 TRBD2 TGTGCCAGTAGTATCCGCGGGGTAGCGGGCCCTCCCTCGGAAGAGACCCAGTACTTC CASSIRGVAGPPSEETQYF
- TRBJ2-1 TRBV7-3 TRBD2 TGTGCCAGCAGCTCTAGCGGGGGGGCCACCAATGAGCAGTTCTTC CASSSSGGATNEQFF
once TRBJ2-7 TRBV3-1/TRBV3-2 - TGTGCCAGCAGCCAAGTAGGTCCCAGCCGGAGCTCCTACGAGCAGTACTTC CASSQVGPSRSSYEQYF
- TRBJ2-1 TRBV10-3 TRBD1 TGTGCCATCAGTCCCCGGGGACAGGGTTACAATGAGCAGTTCTTC CAISPRGQGYNEQFF
- TRBJ2-5 TRBV3-1/TRBV3-2 TRBD1 TGTGCCAGCAGCCAAGATGGGAACAGGGGGCGGGAGACCCAGTACTTC CASSQDGNRGRETQYF
- TRBJ2-4 TRBV2 - TGTGCCAGCAGTGAATCCATGGCCAGGGTTCAGTACTTC CASSESMARVQYF
- TRBJ2-5 TRBV5-1 TRBD2 TGCGCCAGCAGCCACGGGGGACTAGCCCAAGAGACCCAGTACTTC CASSHGGLAQETQYF
- TRBJ2-3 TRBV7-2 - TGTGCCAGCAGCACGCCATTAGGGAGAGTAGCGTATTTT CASSTPLGRVAYF
- TRBJ1-1 TRBV5-1 - TGCGCCAGCAGCCTGGGGCCAGGGAACACTGAAGCTTTCTTT CASSLGPGNTEAFF
- TRBJ1-5 TRBV6-5 - TGTGCCAGCAGCCAAGGGAGGTGGGTCAATCAGCCCCAGCATTTT CASSQGRWVNQPQHF
- TRBJ2-1 TRBV5-4 - TGTGCCAGCAGCTTAGGCAGGGTCGTCTACAATGAGCAGTTCTTC CASSLGRVVYNEQFF
- TRBJ2-2 TRBV5-1 TRBD2 TGCGCCAGCAGCTTGCTTCTAGCGGGAGGCTGGACCGGGGAGCTGTTTTTT CASSLLLAGGWTGELFF
- TRBJ1-3 TRBV6-2/TRBV6-3 - TGTGCCAGCAGTCCAAGCAGGGATGGACGCTCTGGAAACACCATATATTTT CASSPSRDGRSGNTIYF
- TRBJ2-7 TRBV28 - TGTGCCAGCACCCCCGGGCAGGGCGGGATCTACGAGCAGTACTTC CASTPGQGGIYEQYF
- TRBJ2-6 TRBV5-4 - TGTGCCAGCAGCTCATCCTCTGGGGCCAACGTCCTGACTTTC CASSSSSGANVLTF
- TRBJ1-1 TRBV19 - TGTGCCAGTAGTATAGTGGGGGGTACGGCTGAAGCTTTCTTT CASSIVGGTAEAFF
- TRBJ1-1 TRBV6-5 TRBD1 TGTGCCAGCAGTCGGGACAGGCTGAACACTGAAGCTTTCTTT CASSRDRLNTEAFF
- TRBJ1-3 TRBV18 - TGTGCCAGCTCACCACCGCCAGGCTCTGGAAACACCATATATTTT CASSPPPGSGNTIYF